What follows is one T cell receptor beta chain and its context. PCR involved 60 Vbeta and 13 Jbeta primers. Assay: immunoSEQ multiplex PCR; the TCRdb copy retains only in-frame clones and omits some. The sample consists of about 160,000 clones, roughly 80% of them appearing once. This sample was taken from a study of cytomegalovirus exposure and HLA in healthy donors. Study-wide background: Earlier results showed 90 million to 120 million unique TCR beta sequences derived from about 179 million T cells.

The V segment lost 5 bases and the J segment 6 bases; nucleotides outside the gene matches: 4. CDR1 is SGHRS and CDR2 is YFSETQ in the germline V gene. The CDR3 covers 13 residues. The gene calls are TRBV5-1 and TRBJ2-1, with 8 positions matching TRBD1. The sample taken for sequencing was PBMCs. The sequence was obtained from a man younger than 30 in good health and CMV-seronegative. CDR3 protein: CASRQGAGNEQFF. As DNA, the CDR3 is TGCGCCAGCAGGCAGGGGGCGGGCAATGAGCAGTTCTTC.